This T cell receptor beta chain was captured by sequencing in a study of T cell repertoires in cytomegalovirus infection (dated 2019 in TCRdb). As for the study more broadly: The peptide stimulations were aimed at well-studied HLA-B-restricted epitopes as well as recently identified HLA-C-restricted CMV epitopes, whose presentation resists viral immunomodulation. Because public TCR beta signatures pointed to carriage of CMV infection together with the matching HLA type, the HLA type of each donor mattered for the analysis. General study outcomes and caveats: Carriers of CMV infection plus the relevant HLA type were discriminated by the cumulative frequency of public TCR beta family members in the study cohort and in an independent approximately 360-donor cohort. The ex vivo response was dominated by HLA-C-restricted CMV-specific TCR beta clonotypes, which also provided the single most frequent clonotype in two of eight donors.

A remark on this clonotype: Its antigen target is currently unknown. No per-base quality is available; no much larger clone lies one base away.

The sequencer was an Illumina HiSeq 1500. TCRdb reanalyzed the raw reads on its own, using fastp at Q25 for trimming and MiXCR for clone calling, and kept in-frame beta chains. Each entry is one CDR3 protein sequence, shown with its most common DNA and genes. This sample is represented by about 78,000 distinct CDR3 sequences; approximately 39% of them were singletons. Together, the top ten hold 85% to 95% of the sample. V is cut by 5 bases and J by 8 bases, and the space between the germline ends is 8 bases. The germline V gene provides CDR1 SGHTA and CDR2 FQGNSA. The CDR3 covers 11 residues, taking in both the cysteine and the phenylalanine. Only the CDR3 portion is preserved as DNA: 33 bases, with reading frame beginning at the first base. This specimen's treatment or condition label, interpreted: in vitro stimulation with specific CMV peptide epitopes to enrich CMV-specific T cells.

The sequence came from a human donor in good health (CMV status not recorded). Some clones in this sample may be carry-over from other donors' samples. The sequencing used CD8+ T cells from cultured PBMCs, collected from culture after CMV antigen stimulation. The rearranged segments are TRBV7-2 and TRBJ2-3; no D gene call is confident. CDR3 sequence: CASSGESTQYF. The nucleotides are TGTGCCAGCAGCGGTGAGAGTACGCAGTATTTT.